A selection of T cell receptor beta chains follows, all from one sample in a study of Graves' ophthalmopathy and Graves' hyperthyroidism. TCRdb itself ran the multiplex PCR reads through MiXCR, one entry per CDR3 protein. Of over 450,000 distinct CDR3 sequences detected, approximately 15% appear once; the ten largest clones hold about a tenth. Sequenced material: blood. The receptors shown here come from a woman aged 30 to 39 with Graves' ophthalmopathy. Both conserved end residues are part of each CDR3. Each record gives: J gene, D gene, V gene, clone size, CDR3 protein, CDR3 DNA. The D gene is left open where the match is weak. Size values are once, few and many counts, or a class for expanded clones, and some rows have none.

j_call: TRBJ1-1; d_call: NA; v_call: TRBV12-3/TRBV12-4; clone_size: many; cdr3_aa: CASSLSRDGGTEAFF; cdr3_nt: TGTGCCAGCAGTTTGTCTCGGGATGGGGGCACTGAAGCTTTCTTT
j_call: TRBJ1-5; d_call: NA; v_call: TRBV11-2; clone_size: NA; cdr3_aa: CASSPLIQGENQPQHF; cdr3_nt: TGTGCCAGCAGCCCGCTAATACAGGGTGAAAATCAGCCCCAGCATTTT
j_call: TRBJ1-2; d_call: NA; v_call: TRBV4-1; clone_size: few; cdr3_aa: CASSQDRGGPLGGYTF; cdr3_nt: TGCGCCAGCAGCCAAGATCGGGGGGGCCCCCTAGGAGGCTACACCTTC
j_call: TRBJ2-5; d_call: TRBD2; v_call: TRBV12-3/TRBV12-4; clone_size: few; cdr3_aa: CASSLQRGFQETQYF; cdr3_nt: TGTGCCAGCAGTTTGCAGCGGGGGTTCCAAGAGACCCAGTACTTC
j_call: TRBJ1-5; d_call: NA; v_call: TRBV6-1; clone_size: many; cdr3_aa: CASRDGGPNQPQHF; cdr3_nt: TGTGCCAGCAGAGATGGAGGGCCGAATCAGCCCCAGCATTTT
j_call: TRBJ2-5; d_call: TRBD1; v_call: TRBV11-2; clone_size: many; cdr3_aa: CASSNTGQGAPQETQYF; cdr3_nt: TGTGCCAGCAGCAACACGGGGCAGGGGGCGCCTCAAGAGACCCAGTACTTC
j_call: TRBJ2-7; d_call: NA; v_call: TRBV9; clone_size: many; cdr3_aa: CASSSGPRPYEQYF; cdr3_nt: TGTGCCAGCAGCTCCGGACCCCGCCCCTACGAGCAGTACTTC
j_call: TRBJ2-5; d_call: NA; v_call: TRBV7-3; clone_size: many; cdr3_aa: CASSLTDGGETQYF; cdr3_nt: TGTGCCAGCAGCTTAACGGACGGCGGAGAGACCCAGTACTTC
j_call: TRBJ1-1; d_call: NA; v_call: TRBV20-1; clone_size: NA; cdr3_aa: CSADPAGRAWNTEAFF; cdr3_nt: TGCAGTGCTGATCCCGCGGGCCGGGCGTGGAACACTGAAGCTTTCTTT
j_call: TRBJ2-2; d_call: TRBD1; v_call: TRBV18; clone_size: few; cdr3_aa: CASSLLDRGDSTGELFF; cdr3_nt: TGTGCCAGCTCACTTTTGGACAGGGGGGACTCCACCGGGGAGCTGTTTTTT
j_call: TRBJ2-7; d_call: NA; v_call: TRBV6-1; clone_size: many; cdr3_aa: CASSEGGASSYEQYF; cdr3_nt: TGTGCCAGCAGTGAAGGGGGGGCCAGCTCCTACGAGCAGTACTTC
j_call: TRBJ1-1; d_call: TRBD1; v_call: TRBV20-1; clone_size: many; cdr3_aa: CSARSQGAWNTEAFF; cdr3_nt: TGCAGTGCTAGGAGTCAGGGGGCCTGGAACACTGAAGCTTTCTTT
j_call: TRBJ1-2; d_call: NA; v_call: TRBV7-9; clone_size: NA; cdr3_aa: CATTLYRDGYTF; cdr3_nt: TGTGCCACCACTCTTTACAGGGATGGCTACACCTTC
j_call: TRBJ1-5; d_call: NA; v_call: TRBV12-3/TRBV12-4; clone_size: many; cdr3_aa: CASSITAKQPQHF; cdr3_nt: TGTGCCAGCAGTATAACAGCGAAACAGCCCCAGCATTTT
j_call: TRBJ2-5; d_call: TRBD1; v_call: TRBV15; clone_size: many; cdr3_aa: CATSRDVNRGETQYF; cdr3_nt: TGTGCCACCAGCAGAGATGTGAACAGGGGAGAGACCCAGTACTTC
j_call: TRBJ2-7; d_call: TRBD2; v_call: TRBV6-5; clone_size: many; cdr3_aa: CASSYSAGGDEQYF; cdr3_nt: TGTGCCAGCAGTTACTCGGCGGGGGGCGACGAGCAGTACTTC
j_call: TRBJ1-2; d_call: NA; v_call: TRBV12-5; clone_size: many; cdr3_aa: CAIESGYGYTF; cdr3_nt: TGTGCTATAGAATCAGGGTATGGCTACACCTTC
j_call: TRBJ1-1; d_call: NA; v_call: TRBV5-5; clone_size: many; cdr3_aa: CASSFSALSTEAFF; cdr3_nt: TGTGCCAGCAGCTTTTCCGCTTTGAGCACTGAAGCTTTCTTT
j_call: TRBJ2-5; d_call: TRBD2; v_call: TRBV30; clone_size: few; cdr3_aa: CAWAGGYQETQYF; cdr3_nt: TGTGCCTGGGCGGGAGGGTACCAAGAGACCCAGTACTTC
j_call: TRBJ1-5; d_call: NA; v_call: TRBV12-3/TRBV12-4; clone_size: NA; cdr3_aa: CASSLYPGANQPQHF; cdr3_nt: TGTGCCAGCAGTTTATATCCAGGGGCGAATCAGCCCCAGCATTTT
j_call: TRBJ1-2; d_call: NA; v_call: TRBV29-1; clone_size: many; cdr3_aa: CSVEEGQLYGYTF; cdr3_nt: TGCAGCGTTGAAGAGGGCCAGCTCTATGGCTACACCTTC
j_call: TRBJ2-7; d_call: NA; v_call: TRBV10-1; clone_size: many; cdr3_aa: CARRMLTVSYEQYF; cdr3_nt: TGCGCCAGAAGGATGCTCACGGTCTCCTACGAGCAGTACTTC
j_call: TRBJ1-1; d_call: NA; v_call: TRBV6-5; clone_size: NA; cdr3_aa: CASSHSRGTVNTEAFF; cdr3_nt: TGTGCCAGCAGCCACTCACGGGGGACCGTGAACACTGAAGCTTTCTTT
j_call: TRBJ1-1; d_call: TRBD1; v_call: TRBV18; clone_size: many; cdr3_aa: CASSQQGAKNTEAFF; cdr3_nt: TGTGCCAGCTCCCAACAGGGGGCAAAGAACACTGAAGCTTTCTTT
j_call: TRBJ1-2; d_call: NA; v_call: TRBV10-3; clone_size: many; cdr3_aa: CAISDPDAPSIGGYTF; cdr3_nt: TGTGCCATCAGTGACCCGGACGCACCTTCAATAGGTGGCTACACCTTC
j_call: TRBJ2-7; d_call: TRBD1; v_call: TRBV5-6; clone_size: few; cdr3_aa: CASSLSPGGDSYEQYF; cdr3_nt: TGTGCCAGCAGCTTGTCCCCAGGGGGCGACTCCTACGAGCAGTACTTC
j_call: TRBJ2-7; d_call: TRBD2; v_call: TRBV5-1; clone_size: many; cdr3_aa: CASRWLAEAYEQYF; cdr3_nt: TGCGCCAGCAGGTGGCTAGCGGAAGCCTACGAGCAGTACTTC
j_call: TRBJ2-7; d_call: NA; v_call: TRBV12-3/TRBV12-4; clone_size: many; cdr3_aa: CASSPGIRAPYEQYF; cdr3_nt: TGTGCCAGCAGCCCCGGGATCAGGGCCCCCTACGAGCAGTACTTC
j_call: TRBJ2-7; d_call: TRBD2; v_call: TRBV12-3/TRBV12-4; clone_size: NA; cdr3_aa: CTSSSLAGREQYF; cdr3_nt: TGTACCAGCAGCTCGTTAGCGGGAAGGGAGCAGTACTTC